The following is a TCR beta chain sequence with its context. In the PCR, 60 Vbeta and 13 Jbeta primers were used. The table came from immunoSEQ multiplex PCR; TCRdb's copy has only in-frame clones and leaves some out. The sample lists about 190,000 clones, roughly 80% occurring once. The record originates from a study of cytomegalovirus exposure and HLA in healthy donors. This CDR3 contains 13 residues. The germline gives CDR1 SEHNR, CDR2 FQNEAQ (reference sequence). V lost 2 bases and J lost 2, with 6 bases in between. This chain links TRBV7-9 with TRBJ1-1; D is uncertain. The TCR sequence derives from a woman younger than 30 in good health and CMV-seronegative. The sample comprised PBMCs. CDR3 residues: CASSLQENTEAFF. The CDR3 bases are TGTGCCAGCAGCTTACAGGAAAACACTGAAGCTTTCTTT.